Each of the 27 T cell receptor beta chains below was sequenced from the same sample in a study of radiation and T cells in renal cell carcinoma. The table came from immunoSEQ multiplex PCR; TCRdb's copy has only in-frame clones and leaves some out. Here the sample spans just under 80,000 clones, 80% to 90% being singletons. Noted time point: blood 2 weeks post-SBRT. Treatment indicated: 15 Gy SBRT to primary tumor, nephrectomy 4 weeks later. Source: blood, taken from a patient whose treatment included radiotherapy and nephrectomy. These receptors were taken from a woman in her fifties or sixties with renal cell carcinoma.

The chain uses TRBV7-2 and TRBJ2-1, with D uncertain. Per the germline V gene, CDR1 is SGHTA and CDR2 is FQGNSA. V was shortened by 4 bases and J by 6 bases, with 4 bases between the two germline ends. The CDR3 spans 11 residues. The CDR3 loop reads CASSYVNEQFF. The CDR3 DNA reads TGTGCCAGCAGCTATGTCAATGAGCAGTTCTTC.

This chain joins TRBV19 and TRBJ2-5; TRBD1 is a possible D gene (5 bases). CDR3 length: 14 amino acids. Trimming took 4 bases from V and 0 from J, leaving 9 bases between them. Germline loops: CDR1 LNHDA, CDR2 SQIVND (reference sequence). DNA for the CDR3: TGTGCCAGTAGTAGGGGCGCGTACCAAGAGACCCAGTACTTC. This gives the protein CASSRGAYQETQYF.

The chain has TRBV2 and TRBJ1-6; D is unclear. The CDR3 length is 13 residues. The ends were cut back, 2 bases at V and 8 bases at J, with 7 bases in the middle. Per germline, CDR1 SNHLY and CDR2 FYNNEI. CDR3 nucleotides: TGTGCCAGCAGTGAAAATGGTGATTCACCCCTCCACTTT. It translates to CASSENGDSPLHF.

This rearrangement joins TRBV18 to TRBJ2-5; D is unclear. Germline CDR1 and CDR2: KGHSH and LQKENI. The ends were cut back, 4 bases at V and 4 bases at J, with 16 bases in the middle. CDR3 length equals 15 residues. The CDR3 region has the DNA TGTGCCAGCTCACATTGGGCGGCGCCGAGAGAGACCCAGTACTTC. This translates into CASSHWAAPRETQYF.

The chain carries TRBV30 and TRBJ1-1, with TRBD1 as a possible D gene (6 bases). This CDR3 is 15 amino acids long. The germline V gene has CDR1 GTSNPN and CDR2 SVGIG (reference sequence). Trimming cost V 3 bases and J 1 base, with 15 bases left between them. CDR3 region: CAWRPGGLSNTEAFF. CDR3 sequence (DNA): TGTGCCTGGAGGCCGGGGGGGCTCTCGAACACTGAAGCTTTCTTT.

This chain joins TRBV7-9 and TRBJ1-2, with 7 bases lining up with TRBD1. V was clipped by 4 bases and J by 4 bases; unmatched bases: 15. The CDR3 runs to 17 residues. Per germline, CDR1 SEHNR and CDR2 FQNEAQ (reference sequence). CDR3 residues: CASSSPGGQQPVYGYTF. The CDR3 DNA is TGTGCCAGCAGCTCACCAGGGGGACAGCAACCGGTCTATGGCTACACCTTC.

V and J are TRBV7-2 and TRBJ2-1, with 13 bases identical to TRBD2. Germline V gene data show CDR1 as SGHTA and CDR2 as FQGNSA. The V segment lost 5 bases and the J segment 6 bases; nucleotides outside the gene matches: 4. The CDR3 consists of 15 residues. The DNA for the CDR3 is TGTGCCAGCAGCCCTAGGACTAGCGGGAGCAATGAGCAGTTCTTC. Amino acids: CASSPRTSGSNEQFF. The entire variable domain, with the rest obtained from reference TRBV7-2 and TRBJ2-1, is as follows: GAGVSQSPSNKVTEKGKDVELRCDPISGHTALYWYRQSLGQGLEFLIYFQGNSAPDKSGLPSDRFSAERTGGSVSTLTIQRTQQEDSAVYLCASSPRTSGSNEQFFGPGTRLTVL.

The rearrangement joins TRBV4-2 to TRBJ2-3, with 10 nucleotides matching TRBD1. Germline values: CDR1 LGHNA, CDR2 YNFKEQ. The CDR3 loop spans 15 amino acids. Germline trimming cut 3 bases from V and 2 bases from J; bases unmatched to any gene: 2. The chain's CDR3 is CASSHGQGDTDTQYF. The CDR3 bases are TGTGCCAGCAGCCATGGACAGGGGGACACAGATACGCAGTATTTT.

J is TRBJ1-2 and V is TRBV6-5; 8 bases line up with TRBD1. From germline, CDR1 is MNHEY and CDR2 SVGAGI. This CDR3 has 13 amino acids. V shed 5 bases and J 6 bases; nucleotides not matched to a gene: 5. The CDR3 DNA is TGTGCCAGCAGTCGGACAGGGAGAGATGGCTACACCTTC. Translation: CASSRTGRDGYTF.

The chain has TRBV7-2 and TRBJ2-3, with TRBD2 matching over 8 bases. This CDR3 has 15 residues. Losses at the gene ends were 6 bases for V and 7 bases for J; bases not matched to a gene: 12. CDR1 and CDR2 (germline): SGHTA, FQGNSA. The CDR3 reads CASRGGTSLSNTQYF. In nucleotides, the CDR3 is TGTGCCAGCAGGGGGGGGACTAGTCTGTCAAATACGCAGTATTTT.

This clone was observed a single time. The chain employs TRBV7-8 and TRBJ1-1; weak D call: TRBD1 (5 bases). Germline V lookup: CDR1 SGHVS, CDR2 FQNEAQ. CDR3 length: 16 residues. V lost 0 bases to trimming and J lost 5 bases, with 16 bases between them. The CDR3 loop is CASSLALMREGTEAFF. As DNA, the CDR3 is TGTGCCAGCAGCTTAGCGTTGATGCGGGAGGGGACTGAAGCTTTCTTT. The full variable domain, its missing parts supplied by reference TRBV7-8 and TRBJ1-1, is GAGVSQSPRYKVAKRGQDVALRCDPISGHVSLFWYQQALGQGPEFLTYFQNEAQLDKSGLPSDRFFAERPEGSVSTLKIQRTQQEDSAVYLCASSLALMREGTEAFFGQGTRLTVV.

The CDR3 DNA reads TGTGCCAGTAGTTCCGACCGGGACAGGGGTAGCTACACCTTC. This sequence encodes CASSSDRDRGSYTF. V is TRBV19 and J is TRBJ1-2, with 10 bases lining up with TRBD1. The CDR3 is 14 amino acids. Germline trimming cut 5 bases from V and 9 bases from J; bases unmatched to any gene: 9. Germline loops: CDR1 LNHDA, CDR2 SQIVND (reference sequence).

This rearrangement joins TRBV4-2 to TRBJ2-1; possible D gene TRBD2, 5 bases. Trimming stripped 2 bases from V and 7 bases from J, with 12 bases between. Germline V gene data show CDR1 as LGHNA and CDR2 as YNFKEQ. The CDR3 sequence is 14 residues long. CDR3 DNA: TGTGCCAGCAGCCAATTAACGGGGTTAAATGAGCAGTTCTTC. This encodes CASSQLTGLNEQFF.

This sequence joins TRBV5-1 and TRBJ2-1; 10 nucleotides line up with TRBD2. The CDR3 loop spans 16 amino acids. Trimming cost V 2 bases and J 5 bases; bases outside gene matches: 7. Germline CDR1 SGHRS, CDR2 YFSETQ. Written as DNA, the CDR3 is TGCGCCAGCAGCTTAAATAGCGGGGGGACGGACAATGAGCAGTTCTTC. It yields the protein CASSLNSGGTDNEQFF.

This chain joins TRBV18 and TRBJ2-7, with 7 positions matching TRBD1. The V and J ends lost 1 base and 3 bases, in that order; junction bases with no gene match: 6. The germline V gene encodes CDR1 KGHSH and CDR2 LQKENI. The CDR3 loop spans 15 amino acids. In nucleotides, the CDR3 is TGTGCCAGCTCACCACTGGGACAGCCGTACTACGAGCAGTACTTC. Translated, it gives CASSPLGQPYYEQYF. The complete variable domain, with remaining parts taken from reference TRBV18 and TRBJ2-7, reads NAGVMQNPRHLVRRRGQEARLRCSPMKGHSHVYWYRQLPEEGLKFMVYLQKENIIDESGMPKERFSAEFPKEGPSILRIQQVVRGDSAAYFCASSPLGQPYYEQYFGPGTRLTVT.

The CDR3 DNA sequence: TGTGCCATCAGCCCTCCCCCGTTTCAGGAAGCTTTCTTT. Translating gives CAISPPPFQEAFF. The chain employs TRBV10-3 and TRBJ1-1, with D uncertain. Trimming left V 6 bases short and J 8 bases short, with 16 bases between. Germline-derived CDR1 and CDR2 are ENHRY and SYGVKD. This CDR3 contains 13 residues.

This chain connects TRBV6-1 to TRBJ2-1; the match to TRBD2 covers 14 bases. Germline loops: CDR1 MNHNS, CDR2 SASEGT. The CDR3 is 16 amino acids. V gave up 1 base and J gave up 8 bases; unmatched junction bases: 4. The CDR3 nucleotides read TGTGCCAGCAGTGAAGTAAGACTAGCGGGGGGGGATGAGCAGTTCTTC. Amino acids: CASSEVRLAGGDEQFF.

DNA for the CDR3: TGTGCCATCACCAAATCCGGGACCGGCCCCTATGGCTACACCTTC. Translated: CAITKSGTGPYGYTF. The chain uses TRBV10-3 and TRBJ1-2; D possibly corresponds to TRBD1 (5 bases). From germline, CDR1 is ENHRY and CDR2 SYGVKD. CDR3 length equals 15 residues. V lost 7 bases and J 4 bases, leaving 19 bases between the germline ends.

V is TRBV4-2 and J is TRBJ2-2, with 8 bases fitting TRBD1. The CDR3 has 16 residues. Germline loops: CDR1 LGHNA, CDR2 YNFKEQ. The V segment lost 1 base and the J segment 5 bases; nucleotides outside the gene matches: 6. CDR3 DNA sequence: TGTGCCAGCAGCCAAGTGTTAACAGGGGGAACCGGGGAGCTGTTTTTT. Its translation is CASSQVLTGGTGELFF.

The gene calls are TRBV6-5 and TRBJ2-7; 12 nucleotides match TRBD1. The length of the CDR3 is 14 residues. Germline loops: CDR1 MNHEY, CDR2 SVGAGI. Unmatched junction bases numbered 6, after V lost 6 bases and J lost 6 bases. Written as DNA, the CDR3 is TGTGCCAGCAGCCCGGGACAGGGGGCTAGCGAGCAGTACTTC. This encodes CASSPGQGASEQYF.

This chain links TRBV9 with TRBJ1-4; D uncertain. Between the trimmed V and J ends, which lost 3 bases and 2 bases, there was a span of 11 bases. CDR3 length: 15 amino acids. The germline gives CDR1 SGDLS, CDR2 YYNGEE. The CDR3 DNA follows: TGTGCCAGCAGCGCCTACGGGAACACTAATGAAAAACTGTTTTTT. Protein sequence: CASSAYGNTNEKLFF.

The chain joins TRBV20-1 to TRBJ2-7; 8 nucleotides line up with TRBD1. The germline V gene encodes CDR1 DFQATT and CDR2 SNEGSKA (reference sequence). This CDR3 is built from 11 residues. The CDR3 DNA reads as TGCCGGGCACAGGGGGGACACGAGCAGTACTTC. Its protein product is CRAQGGHEQYF.

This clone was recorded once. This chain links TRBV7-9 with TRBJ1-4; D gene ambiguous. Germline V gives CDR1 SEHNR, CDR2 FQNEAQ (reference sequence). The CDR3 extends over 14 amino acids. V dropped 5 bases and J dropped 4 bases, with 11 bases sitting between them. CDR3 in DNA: TGTGCCAGCAGCCCTAAGGGATATAATGAAAAACTGTTTTTT. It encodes CASSPKGYNEKLFF.

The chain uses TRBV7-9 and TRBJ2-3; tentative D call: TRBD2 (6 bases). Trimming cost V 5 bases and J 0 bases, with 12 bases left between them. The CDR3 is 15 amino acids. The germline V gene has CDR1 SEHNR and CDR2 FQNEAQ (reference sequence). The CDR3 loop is CASSRLGESTDTQYF. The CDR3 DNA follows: TGTGCCAGCAGCCGACTAGGGGAGAGCACAGATACGCAGTATTTT.

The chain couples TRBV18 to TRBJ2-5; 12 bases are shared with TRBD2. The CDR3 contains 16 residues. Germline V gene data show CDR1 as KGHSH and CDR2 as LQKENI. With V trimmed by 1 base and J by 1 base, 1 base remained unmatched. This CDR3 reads CASSPRTSGTQETQYF. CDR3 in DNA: TGTGCCAGCTCACCACGGACTAGCGGGACCCAAGAGACCCAGTACTTC.

CDR3: CASSSVASYEQYF. For the CDR3, the DNA is TGTGCCAGCAGCTCCGTAGCGAGCTACGAGCAGTACTTC. V gene TRBV7-2 combines with J gene TRBJ2-7; tentatively, D is TRBD2 (5 bases). Trimming removed 4 bases from V and 3 bases from J, with 10 bases in between. Per germline, CDR1 SGHTA and CDR2 FQGNSA. This CDR3 is 13 amino acids long.

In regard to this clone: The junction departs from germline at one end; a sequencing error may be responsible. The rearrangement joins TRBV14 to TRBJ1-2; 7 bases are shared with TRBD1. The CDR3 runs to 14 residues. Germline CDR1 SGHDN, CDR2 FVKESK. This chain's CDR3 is CASSQGGHQALASF. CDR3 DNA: TGTGCCAGCAGTCAGGGGGGTCACCAAGCCCTTGCGTCCTTC.